Listed here are 29 T cell receptor beta chains from one sample, sequenced in a study of blood T cell repertoires in COVID-19. TCRdb keeps only in-frame clones here, not all; method: immunoSEQ multiplex PCR. The sample lists about 310,000 clones; around 87% were seen once. Sequenced material: peripheral blood. Receptors were obtained from a woman between 40 and 55 years old with COVID-19, enrolled during active disease.

V gene TRBV7-8 combines with J gene TRBJ1-6; D gene uncertain. V shed 5 bases and J shed 0 bases, with 14 bases lying between them. CDR1 SGHVS and CDR2 FQNEAQ come from the germline V gene. There are 17 residues in the CDR3. CDR3 nucleotides: TGTGCCAGCAGCCCCCTTGCGGGTAGCTCCTATAATTCACCCCTCCACTTT. Protein: CASSPLAGSSYNSPLHF.

This clone came up a few times. This CDR3 is also generated by other DNA sequences in the sample. This chain uses TRBV7-9 with TRBJ2-7, with D possibly matching TRBD1 (6 bases). Germline V gene data show CDR1 as SEHNR and CDR2 as FQNEAQ (reference sequence). The ends were cut back, 4 bases at V and 3 bases at J, with 10 bases in the middle. The CDR3 contains 13 residues. The chain's CDR3 is CASSSDRSYEQYF. The CDR3 DNA sequence: TGTGCCAGCAGCTCCGACAGGAGCTACGAGCAGTACTTC. The variable domain in full, completed from reference TRBV7-9 and TRBJ2-7, reads DTGVSQNPRHKITKRGQNVTFRCDPISEHNRLYWYRQTLGQGPEFLTYFQNEAQLEKSRLLSDRFSAERPKGSFSTLEIQRTEQGDSAMYLCASSSDRSYEQYFGPGTRLTVT.

This chain uses TRBV7-9 with TRBJ1-2; D is possibly TRBD1 (5 bases). Trimming removed 1 base from V and 7 bases from J, with 10 bases in between. Germline CDR1 is SEHNR and CDR2 is FQNEAQ (reference sequence). This CDR3 is built from 13 residues. The CDR3 protein is CASSLETGGGYTF. The DNA of the CDR3 is TGTGCCAGCAGCTTAGAAACAGGTGGTGGCTACACCTTC.

In this sample, this clone turned up once. This chain joins TRBV28 and TRBJ1-2; 8 bases match TRBD1. CDR1 and CDR2 (germline): MDHEN, SYDVKM. The CDR3 is 14 residues long. With V trimmed by 2 bases and J by 8 bases, 7 bases remained unmatched. The CDR3 sequence: CASSLPGGVVGYTF. The CDR3 coding sequence is TGTGCCAGCAGTTTACCAGGGGGCGTTGTAGGCTACACCTTC.

The chain has TRBV6-2 or TRBV6-3 and TRBJ1-2, with D possibly matching TRBD1 (6 bases). Germline CDR1 and CDR2: MNHEY and SVGEGT. CDR3 size: 16 residues. V lost 2 bases, J lost 2 bases, and 15 bases lay in between. In DNA form, the CDR3 reads TGTGCCAGCAGTTACCCCCGTCGGACAGTAAACTATGGCTACACCTTC. Translating gives CASSYPRRTVNYGYTF.

The V and J genes are TRBV24-1 and TRBJ1-5; 7 nucleotides match TRBD1. Trimming removed 5 bases from V and 11 bases from J; junction bases left unmatched: 11. This CDR3 is 14 amino acids long. The V gene's germline CDR1 is KGHDR and CDR2 SFDVKD. The CDR3 sequence: CATSAQGPQGTQHF. CDR3 DNA: TGTGCCACCAGTGCACAGGGGCCCCAAGGGACCCAGCATTTT.

This chain connects TRBV7-2 to TRBJ2-1, with 9 nucleotides matching TRBD1. Per the germline V gene, CDR1 is SGHTA and CDR2 is FQGNSA. The length of the CDR3 is 13 residues. V dropped 1 base and J dropped 9; count of bases not matched to a gene: 1. In DNA form, the CDR3 reads TGTGCCAGCAGCTTAGACAGGGGGCTTGAGCAGTTCTTC. This translates into CASSLDRGLEQFF.

The V call is TRBV7-3, the J call TRBJ2-1, with 8 bases identical to TRBD1. The trim removed 5 bases at V and 5 bases at J, leaving 8 bases unmatched. Germline lookup yields CDR1 SGHTA and CDR2 FQGTGA. This CDR3 has 15 residues. CDR3 protein: CASSTPGGLNNEQFF. The CDR3 coding sequence is TGTGCCAGCAGCACCCCAGGGGGCCTTAACAATGAGCAGTTCTTC.

V usage is TRBV10-3 and J usage is TRBJ2-5; 11 bases align to TRBD1. Trimming at V came to 6 bases and at J to 4 bases, leaving 10 bases not matched to a gene. This CDR3 region has 16 residues. Looked up from germline, CDR1 is ENHRY and CDR2 is SYGVKD. The CDR3 sequence is CAISAAGTGGGETQYF. As DNA, the CDR3 is TGTGCCATCAGCGCCGCCGGGACAGGGGGTGGAGAGACCCAGTACTTC.

This clone has more than one count but fewer than ten. This chain uses TRBV24-1 with TRBJ1-1; 9 bases match TRBD1. Germline V gene sequence: CDR1 KGHDR, CDR2 SFDVKD. The CDR3 is 16 amino acids. V trimming: 3 bases; J trimming: 3 bases; junction bases outside the gene matches: 7. CDR3 nucleotide sequence: TGTGCCACCAGTGATACCCCGGGACAGGGTGACACTGAAGCTTTCTTT. Amino acid sequence: CATSDTPGQGDTEAFF.

CDR3 loop: CASSYVPGQVNQPQHF. As DNA, the CDR3 is TGTGCCAGCAGTTACGTCCCGGGACAGGTTAATCAGCCCCAGCATTTT. This sequence joins TRBV6-2 or TRBV6-3 and TRBJ1-5, with 8 positions matching TRBD1. Germline loops: CDR1 MNHEY, CDR2 SVGEGT. V lost 2 bases, J lost 4 bases, and 7 bases stayed unmatched. The CDR3 covers 16 residues.

This chain joins TRBV15 and TRBJ1-1; D gene ambiguous. The CDR3 contains 14 residues. Trimming stripped 7 bases from V and 1 base from J, with 13 bases between. From germline, CDR1 is LNHNV and CDR2 YYDKDF (reference sequence). CDR3 DNA: TGTGCCACCACCCTCGGGAGCCCGAACACTGAAGCTTTCTTT. This encodes CATTLGSPNTEAFF.

This chain links TRBV19 with TRBJ1-3; a possible D gene is TRBD1 (6 bases). The CDR3 is 16 amino acids. Trimming cost V 5 bases and J 2 bases, with 16 bases left between them. Germline V lookup: CDR1 LNHDA, CDR2 SQIVND (reference sequence). The CDR3 nucleotides are TGTGCCAGTAGTTTCCCCGGACAGATCCCTGGAAACACCATATATTTT. Amino acids: CASSFPGQIPGNTIYF.

This chain links TRBV9 with TRBJ2-2; perhaps TRBD2 as D (6 bases). Trimming removed 0 bases from V and 4 bases from J, with 19 bases in between. Germline V gives CDR1 SGDLS, CDR2 YYNGEE. The CDR3 contains 18 residues. CDR3 coding DNA: TGTGCCAGCAGCGTAGCCCTTGGGGTAGCGGCTCTCACCGGGGAGCTGTTTTTT. This sequence encodes CASSVALGVAALTGELFF.

The chain combines TRBV12-5 with TRBJ1-5, with no clear D. Germline-derived CDR1 and CDR2 are LGHNT and FRNRAP. The CDR3 is 17 residues long. V shed 6 bases and J shed 0 bases, with 18 bases lying between them. In nucleotides, the CDR3 is TGTGCTAGTGGCGGCCCGGTCCTAGACTATAGCAATCAGCCCCAGCATTTT. This sequence encodes CASGGPVLDYSNQPQHF.

This chain links TRBV28 with TRBJ1-5, with 9 nucleotides matching TRBD1. The trim removed 4 bases at V and 4 bases at J, leaving 8 bases unmatched. Germline assignment: CDR1 MDHEN and CDR2 SYDVKM. The CDR3 contains 16 residues. CDR3 in amino acids: CASSSLTGTGNQPQHF. The CDR3 nucleotides read TGTGCCAGCAGTTCACTAACCGGGACAGGGAATCAGCCCCAGCATTTT.

The V call is TRBV4-2, the J call TRBJ2-7; 8 bases map to TRBD2. With 4 bases clipped from V and 1 base from J, the junction kept 6 bases outside the gene matches. Germline assignment: CDR1 LGHNA and CDR2 YNFKEQ. CDR3 length: 15 amino acids. CDR3 sequence (DNA): TGTGCCAGCAGCCTGAGCGGGGGCGGGTCCTACGAGCAGTACTTC. Protein product: CASSLSGGGSYEQYF.

This rearrangement joins TRBV30 to TRBJ2-7, with D possibly being TRBD2 (6 bases). Trimming left V 0 bases short and J 3 bases short, with 9 bases between. This CDR3 spans 13 amino acids. Germline assignment: CDR1 GTSNPN and CDR2 SVGIG (reference sequence). CDR3 coding DNA: TGTGCCTGGAGTGTAGGAGGGCTCTACGAGCAGTACTTC. It yields the protein CAWSVGGLYEQYF.

The J gene is TRBJ2-4, the V gene TRBV25-1; D remains unclear. The CDR3 consists of 13 residues. V was pared by 6 bases and J by 0 bases, with 6 bases between. Germline V lookup: CDR1 MGHDK, CDR2 SYGVNS. The CDR3 sequence: CASRGPAKNIQYF. The CDR3 nucleotides read TGTGCCAGCAGGGGCCCAGCCAAAAACATTCAGTACTTC.

The chain recombines TRBV27 with TRBJ1-6; TRBD1 aligns across 8 bases. CDR1 and CDR2 (germline): MNHEY, SMNVEV (reference sequence). V lost 2 bases and J lost 5; bases outside the gene matches: 2. The CDR3 loop spans 15 amino acids. The CDR3 bases are TGTGCCAGCAGTTTAAGGGGACAGGATAATTCACCCCTCCACTTT. It translates to CASSLRGQDNSPLHF.

The chain uses TRBV10-3 and TRBJ2-1; TRBD2 agrees at 8 bases. The CDR3 length is 13 residues. CDR1 ENHRY and CDR2 SYGVKD come from the germline V gene. J lost 10 bases, V lost 8 bases, and 10 bases had no gene match. The chain's CDR3 is CAIAPREGQEQFF. The CDR3 DNA reads as TGTGCCATCGCGCCCCGGGAGGGCCAAGAGCAGTTCTTC.

V gene TRBV7-9 combines with J gene TRBJ1-3; D is unclear. The CDR3 length is 16 residues. Germline loops: CDR1 SEHNR, CDR2 FQNEAQ (reference sequence). V lost 0 bases to trimming and J lost 1 base, with 10 bases between them. CDR3 DNA sequence: TGTGCCAGCAGCTTAGCGTGGCCAGATTCTGGAAACACCATATATTTT. It yields the protein CASSLAWPDSGNTIYF.

In its sample, this clone was seen once. The chain has TRBV19 and TRBJ1-2, with D uncertain. Germline CDR1 LNHDA, CDR2 SQIVND (reference sequence). Deletions cut 1 base from V and 7 bases from J, with 16 bases between. The CDR3 consists of 15 residues. CDR3 nucleotide sequence: TGTGCCAGTAGTATAGTCGGCAGGAAGGCGAGTGGCTACACCTTC. Its protein product is CASSIVGRKASGYTF. The full variable domain, rest sourced from reference TRBV19 and TRBJ1-2, is DGGITQSPKYLFRKEGQNVTLSCEQNLNHDAMYWYRQDPGQGLRLIYYSQIVNDFQKGDIAEGYSVSREKKESFPLTVTSAQKNPTAFYLCASSIVGRKASGYTFGSGTRLTVV.

The chain has TRBV28 and TRBJ1-2; TRBD1 matches 9 bases. Germline V gene lookup returns CDR1 MDHEN and CDR2 SYDVKM. The V segment lost 6 bases and the J segment 8 bases; nucleotides outside the gene matches: 13. The CDR3 spans 15 residues. The CDR3 loop reads CASRLLYRGPAGYTF. In DNA, the CDR3 is TGTGCCAGCAGATTACTTTACAGGGGGCCGGCCGGCTACACCTTC.

The rearrangement links TRBV30 to TRBJ2-7, with a tentative D call TRBD1 (6 bases). The germline V and J ends were trimmed by 0 bases and 2 bases, with 11 bases remaining between them. Germline loops: CDR1 GTSNPN, CDR2 SVGIG (reference sequence). CDR3 length: 14 amino acids. CDR3 region: CAWSVGTGPYEQYF. CDR3 in DNA: TGTGCCTGGAGTGTAGGTACAGGGCCCTACGAGCAGTACTTC.

The V gene is TRBV30, the J gene TRBJ2-5; a possible D gene is TRBD2 (6 bases). CDR1 and CDR2 from the germline V gene are GTSNPN and SVGIG (reference sequence). The CDR3 is 15 amino acids. Between the trimmed V and J ends, which lost 4 bases and 1 base, there was a span of 16 bases. The DNA for the CDR3 is TGTGCCTGGACCCCCGGGAGAAACTTCCAAGAGACCCAGTACTTC. This codes for CAWTPGRNFQETQYF.

In the case of this clone: Other DNA sequences within the sample encode an identical CDR3. This chain connects TRBV28 to TRBJ1-1, with unresolved D. Germline CDR1 and CDR2: MDHEN and SYDVKM. The CDR3 has 14 amino acids. V shed 5 bases and J shed 0 bases, with 10 bases lying between them. CDR3 in DNA: TGTGCCAGCAGTGCCGGAGGCTTGAACACTGAAGCTTTCTTT. Its protein product is CASSAGGLNTEAFF.

The chain couples TRBV5-1 to TRBJ1-3, with a tentative D call TRBD1 (5 bases). The ends were cut back, 1 base at V and 1 base at J, with 12 bases in the middle. The germline gives CDR1 SGHRS, CDR2 YFSETQ. The CDR3 is 16 residues long. CDR3 nucleotide sequence: TGCGCCAGCAGCTTGAGGGGCGATATATCTGGAAACACCATATATTTT. The encoded protein is CASSLRGDISGNTIYF.

The chain carries TRBV27 and TRBJ1-3, with 8 positions matching TRBD1. V lost 6 bases and J lost 2; bases outside the gene matches: 3. The germline V gene encodes CDR1 MNHEY and CDR2 SMNVEV (reference sequence). The CDR3 is made up of 14 amino acids. The CDR3 DNA sequence: TGTGCCAGCAGAAGGACAGGGACTGGAAACACCATATATTTT. It specifies CASRRTGTGNTIYF.